This entry lists 5 T cell receptor beta chains sequenced from one sample in a study of blood T cell repertoires in COVID-19 (dated by TCRdb to 2019 to 2021). Library method: the immunoSEQ multiplex PCR assay. TCRdb mirrors the immuneACCESS table, restricted to in-frame sequences. Some clones are absent from its copies; in checked studies, under half trace to an unresolved V gene, and the reason for the others is unknown. Within this sample are about 87,000 clones, with around four fifths of them counted one time only. Approximately 2.3% of the sample is in the top ten clones. Sequencing used peripheral blood. All receptors derive from a woman between 65 and 79 years old with acute or convalescent COVID-19.

Concerning this clone itself: Other DNA sequences in the sample encode the same CDR3. This rearrangement joins TRBV2 to TRBJ2-1; D not resolved. The CDR3 totals 11 residues. Germline V gene sequence: CDR1 SNHLY, CDR2 FYNNEI. Deletions cut 6 bases from V and 4 bases from J, with 4 bases between. Written as DNA, the CDR3 is TGTGCCAGCAGCGTATACAATGAGCAGTTCTTC. This sequence encodes CASSVYNEQFF.

This clone was recorded once. The chain joins TRBV5-4 to TRBJ1-2; TRBD1 matches 7 bases. The CDR3 is made up of 14 amino acids. With 4 bases clipped from V and 4 bases from J, the junction kept 7 bases outside the gene matches. Germline V gene lookup returns CDR1 SGHNT and CDR2 YYREEE (reference sequence). The CDR3 loop reads CASSGRDRPYGYTF. The DNA of the CDR3 is TGTGCCAGCAGCGGCCGGGACAGACCCTATGGCTACACCTTC.

The rearrangement uses TRBV11-3 and TRBJ1-2; no reliable D call. Germline V lookup: CDR1 SGHNT, CDR2 YENEEA. V was clipped by 4 bases and J by 6 bases, with 12 bases between them. The CDR3 covers 13 residues. CDR3 residues: CASSWAQNDGYTF. In nucleotides, the CDR3 is TGTGCCAGCAGCTGGGCGCAGAACGATGGCTACACCTTC. The full variable domain, rest sourced from reference TRBV11-3 and TRBJ1-2, is EAGVVQSPRYKIIEKKQPVAFWCNPISGHNTLYWYLQNLGQGPELLIRYENEEAVDDSQLPKDRFSAERLKGVDSTLKIQPAELGDSAVYLCASSWAQNDGYTFGSGTRLTVV.

The chain uses TRBV19 and TRBJ1-1, with D perhaps TRBD1 (6 bases). CDR3 length equals 11 residues. V lost 6 bases and J lost 6, with 8 bases in between. Germline values: CDR1 LNHDA, CDR2 SQIVND (reference sequence). CDR3 sequence: CASRGGPEAFF. The CDR3 bases are TGTGCCAGTAGGGGGGGGCCTGAAGCTTTCTTT.

This clone was counted between two and nine times. The chain has TRBV9 and TRBJ1-1, with D possibly being TRBD1 (5 bases). Germline V gene data show CDR1 as SGDLS and CDR2 as YYNGEE. Trimming removed 0 bases from V and 0 bases from J, with 9 bases in between. The CDR3 consists of 15 residues. DNA for the CDR3: TGTGCCAGCAGCGTAGATGCAGGGATGAACACTGAAGCTTTCTTT. Protein product: CASSVDAGMNTEAFF.